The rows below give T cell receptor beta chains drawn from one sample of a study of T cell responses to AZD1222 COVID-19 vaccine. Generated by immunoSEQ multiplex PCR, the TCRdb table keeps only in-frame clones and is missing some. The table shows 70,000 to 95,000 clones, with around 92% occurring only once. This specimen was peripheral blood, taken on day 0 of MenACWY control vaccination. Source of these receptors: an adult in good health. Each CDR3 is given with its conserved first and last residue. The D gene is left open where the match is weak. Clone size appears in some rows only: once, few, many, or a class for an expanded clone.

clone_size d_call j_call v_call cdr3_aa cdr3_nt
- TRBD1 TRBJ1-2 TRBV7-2 CASSLAVDRTYGYTF TGTGCCAGCAGCTTAGCGGTGGACAGGACCTATGGCTACACCTTC
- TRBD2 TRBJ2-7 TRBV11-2 CASSVGTILEQYF TGTGCCAGCAGCGTCGGGACTATCTTGGAGCAGTACTTC
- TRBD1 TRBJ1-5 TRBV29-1 CSAMTGGGNQPQHF TGCAGCGCCATGACAGGGGGTGGCAATCAGCCCCAGCATTTT
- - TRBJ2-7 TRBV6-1 CASSENRDWGMEQYF TGTGCCAGCAGTGAAAACCGGGACTGGGGAATGGAGCAGTACTTC
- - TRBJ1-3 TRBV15 CATSREFQGTGNTIYF TGTGCCACCAGCAGAGAATTTCAGGGTACTGGAAACACCATATATTTT
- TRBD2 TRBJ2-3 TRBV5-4 CATLQAGRADTQYF TGTGCCACACTCCAGGCGGGGAGGGCAGATACGCAGTATTTT
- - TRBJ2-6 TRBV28 CASSISRQGPSGANVLTF TGTGCCAGCAGTATTTCGCGTCAGGGACCTTCTGGGGCCAACGTCCTGACTTTC
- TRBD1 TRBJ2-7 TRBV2 CASSSLDRGAYEQYF TGTGCCAGCAGTTCACTCGACAGGGGTGCCTACGAGCAGTACTTC
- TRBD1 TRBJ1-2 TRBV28 CASSLGQEVNGYTF TGTGCCAGCAGTTTGGGACAGGAAGTTAATGGCTACACCTTC
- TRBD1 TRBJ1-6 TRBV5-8 CASSSTGTAYNSPLHF TGTGCCAGCAGCTCGACCGGGACAGCCTATAATTCACCCCTCCACTTT
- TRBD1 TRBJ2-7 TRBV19 CASSIRADRGVIEQYF TGTGCCAGTAGTATACGCGCGGACAGGGGGGTCATCGAGCAGTACTTC
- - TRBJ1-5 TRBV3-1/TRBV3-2 CASSPRWILQPQHF TGTGCCAGCAGCCCCAGGTGGATTCTGCAGCCCCAGCATTTT
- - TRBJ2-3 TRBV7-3 CASSFLRTDTQYF TGTGCCAGCAGCTTCTTACGCACAGATACGCAGTATTTT
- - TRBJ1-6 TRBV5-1 CASTPTPQVGRNSPLHF TGCGCCAGCACCCCCACGCCACAGGTGGGACGCAATTCACCCCTCCACTTT
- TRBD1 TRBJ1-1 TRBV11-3 CASSLDGTGAMNTEAFF TGTGCCAGCAGCTTAGACGGGACAGGCGCCATGAACACTGAAGCTTTCTTT
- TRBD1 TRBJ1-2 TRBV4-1 CASSHDRAGGYTF TGCGCCAGCAGCCACGACAGGGCGGGCGGCTACACCTTC
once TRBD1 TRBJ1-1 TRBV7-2 CASSQQGALNTEAFF TGTGCCAGCAGCCAACAGGGGGCTCTGAACACTGAAGCTTTCTTT
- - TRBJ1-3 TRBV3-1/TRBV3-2 CASSQVGAKGNTIYF TGTGCCAGCAGCCAAGTGGGGGCGAAGGGAAACACCATATATTTT
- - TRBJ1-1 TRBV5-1 CASSRGENTEAFF TGCGCCAGCAGCCGAGGGGAGAACACTGAAGCTTTCTTT
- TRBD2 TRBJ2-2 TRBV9 CASSLREAAYTGELFF TGTGCCAGCAGCCTGCGGGAGGCTGCGTACACCGGGGAGCTGTTTTTT
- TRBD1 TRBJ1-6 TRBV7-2 CASSFMGQTPNALHF TGTGCCAGCAGTTTTATGGGACAGACGCCCAATGCCCTCCACTTT
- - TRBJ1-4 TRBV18 CASSMDFGGNEKLFF TGTGCCAGCTCCATGGACTTCGGGGGTAATGAAAAACTGTTTTTT
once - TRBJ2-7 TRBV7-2 CASSPGTLSYEQYF TGTGCCAGCAGCCCCGGGACTCTCTCCTACGAGCAGTACTTC
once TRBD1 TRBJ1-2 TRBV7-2 CASSRDSLYGYTF TGTGCCAGCAGCCGGGACAGCCTATATGGCTACACCTTC
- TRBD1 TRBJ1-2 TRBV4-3 CASSQDSGGAVYGYTF TGCGCCAGCAGCCAAGACTCAGGGGGCGCGGTCTATGGCTACACCTTC
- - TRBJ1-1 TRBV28 CASSLGGSNTEAFF TGTGCCAGCAGTTTAGGGGGCAGTAACACTGAAGCTTTCTTT
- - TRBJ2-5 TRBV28 CASSPGRETQYF TGTGCCAGCAGTCCAGGGCGAGAGACCCAGTACTTC
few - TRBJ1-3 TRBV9 CASSVGKSRGSSGNTIYF TGTGCCAGCAGCGTAGGAAAAAGTAGGGGGTCCTCTGGAAACACCATATATTTT
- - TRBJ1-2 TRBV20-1 CSARDYYGYTF TGCAGTGCTAGGGATTACTATGGCTACACCTTC
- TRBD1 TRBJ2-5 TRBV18 CASSPRTGGGQETQYF TGTGCCAGCTCACCAAGGACAGGGGGGGGCCAAGAGACCCAGTACTTC
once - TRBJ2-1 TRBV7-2 CASSYPGQRTVYNEQFF TGTGCCAGCAGCTACCCGGGTCAAAGAACCGTTTACAATGAGCAGTTCTTC
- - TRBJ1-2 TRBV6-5 CASKGTGTYGYTF TGTGCCAGCAAAGGGACGGGAACCTATGGCTACACCTTC
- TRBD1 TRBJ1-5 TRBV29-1 CSAKTGTGNQPQHF TGCAGCGCTAAAACCGGGACAGGGAATCAGCCCCAGCATTTT
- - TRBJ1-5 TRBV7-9 CASSTGGNQPQHF TGTGCCAGCAGTACGGGCGGCAATCAGCCCCAGCATTTT
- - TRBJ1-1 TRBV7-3 CASKVSRENTEAFF TGTGCCAGCAAGGTATCAAGAGAGAACACTGAAGCTTTCTTT
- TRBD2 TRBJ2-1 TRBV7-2 CASSLGVGGARNEQFF TGTGCCAGCAGCTTAGGGGTCGGGGGGGCGAGAAATGAGCAGTTCTTC
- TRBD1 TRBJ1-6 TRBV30 CAWSAGTANSPLHF TGTGCCTGGAGTGCCGGGACAGCTAATTCACCCCTCCACTTT
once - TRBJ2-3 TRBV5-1 CASSNAFGDTQYF TGCGCCAGTTCCAACGCCTTTGGAGATACGCAGTATTTT
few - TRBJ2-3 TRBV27 CASLDGEYTQYF TGTGCCAGCCTCGACGGGGAATATACGCAGTATTTT
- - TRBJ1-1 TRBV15 CATSREWRDTEAFF TGTGCCACCAGCAGAGAGTGGAGAGACACTGAAGCTTTCTTT
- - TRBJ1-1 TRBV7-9 CASSLLRFPNTEAFF TGTGCCAGCAGCTTATTAAGGTTTCCGAACACTGAAGCTTTCTTT
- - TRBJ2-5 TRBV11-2 CASSSILRTETQYF TGTGCCAGCAGCTCCATCTTAAGGACTGAGACCCAGTACTTC
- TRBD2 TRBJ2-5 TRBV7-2 CASSARTSRQETQYF TGTGCCAGCAGCGCCCGGACTAGTAGGCAAGAGACCCAGTACTTC
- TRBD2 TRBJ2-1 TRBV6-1 CASSETSGGPYEQFF TGTGCCAGCAGTGAAACTAGCGGGGGGCCCTATGAGCAGTTCTTC